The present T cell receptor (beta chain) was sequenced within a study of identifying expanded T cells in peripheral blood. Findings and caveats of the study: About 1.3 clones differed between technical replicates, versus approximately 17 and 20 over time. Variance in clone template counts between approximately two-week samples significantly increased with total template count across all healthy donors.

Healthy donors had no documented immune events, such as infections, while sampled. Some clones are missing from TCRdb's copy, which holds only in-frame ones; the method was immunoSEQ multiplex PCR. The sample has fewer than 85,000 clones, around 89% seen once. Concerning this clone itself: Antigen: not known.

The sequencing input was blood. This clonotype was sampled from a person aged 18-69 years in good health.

The chain's CDR3 is CASSGGLALSQFF. CDR3 nucleotides: TGTGCCAGCAGTGGGGGACTAGCGCTATCTCAGTTCTTC. V and J are TRBV25-1 and TRBJ2-1; 10 nucleotides agree with TRBD2. Germline V CDR1 and CDR2: MGHDK, SYGVNS. V shed 4 bases, J shed 13 bases, and the junction held 7 bases outside the gene matches. This CDR3 region has 13 residues.